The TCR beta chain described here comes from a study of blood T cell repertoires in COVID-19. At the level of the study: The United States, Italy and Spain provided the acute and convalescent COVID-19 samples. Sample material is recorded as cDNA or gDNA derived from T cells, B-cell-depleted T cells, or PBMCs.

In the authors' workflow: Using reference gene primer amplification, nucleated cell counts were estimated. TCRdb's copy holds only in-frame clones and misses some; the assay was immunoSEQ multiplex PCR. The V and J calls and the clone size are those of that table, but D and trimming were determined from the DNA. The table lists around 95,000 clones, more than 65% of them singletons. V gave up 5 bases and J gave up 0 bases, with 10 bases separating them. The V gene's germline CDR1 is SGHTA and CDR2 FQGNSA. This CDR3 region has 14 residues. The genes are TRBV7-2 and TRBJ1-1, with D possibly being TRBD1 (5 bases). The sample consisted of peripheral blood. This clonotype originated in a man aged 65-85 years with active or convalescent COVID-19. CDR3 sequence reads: CASSQRGLNTEAFF. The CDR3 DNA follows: TGTGCCAGCAGCCAAAGGGGTCTGAACACTGAAGCTTTCTTT.